The 27 T cell receptor beta chains presented below share a single source sample, sequenced in a study. Each CDR3 protein is one row after TCRdb ran MiXCR on the 5' RACE reads. The table has about 60,000 distinct CDR3 sequences, roughly 30% seen once. What was sequenced was tumor-infiltrating naive CD4+ T cells sorted from the breast tumor. Subset indicated: naive CD4+ T cells, CD4+CD45RA+CD25-. These receptors all stem from a female donor with breast cancer.

This chain joins TRBV20-1 and TRBJ2-5; D is ambiguous. Deletions cut 6 bases from V and 5 bases from J, with 19 bases between. Germline CDR1 and CDR2: DFQATT and SNEGSKA (reference sequence). This CDR3 has 14 amino acids. CDR3 protein: CSAPTDVLGETQYF. DNA for the CDR3: TGCAGTGCCCCAACAGACGTCCTCGGGGAGACCCAGTACTTC.

This sequence joins TRBV9 and TRBJ2-7; the match to TRBD2 covers 10 bases. The CDR3 sequence is 14 residues long. The V gene's germline CDR1 is SGDLS and CDR2 YYNGEE. The ends lost 1 base at V and 6 bases at J; junction bases unmatched: 4. The CDR3 region is CASSVLAGGGEQYF. CDR3 nucleotide sequence: TGTGCCAGCAGCGTATTAGCGGGAGGTGGCGAGCAGTACTTC.

The rearrangement uses TRBV4-2 and TRBJ2-7; 12 bases map to TRBD2. The germline V gene has CDR1 LGHNA and CDR2 YNFKEQ. The CDR3 consists of 14 residues. The ends lost 1 base at V and 5 bases at J; junction bases unmatched: 0. The CDR3 reads CASSQASGRDEQYF. CDR3 in DNA: TGTGCCAGCAGCCAAGCTAGCGGGAGGGACGAGCAGTACTTC.

This chain joins TRBV7-9 and TRBJ2-3; 8 bases are shared with TRBD2. CDR3 length: 16 residues. CDR1 SEHNR and CDR2 FQNEAQ come from the germline V gene (reference sequence). V lost 0 bases, J lost 9 bases, and 11 bases stayed unmatched. The CDR3 here is CASSLALAGSAVTQYF. The CDR3 region has the DNA TGTGCCAGCAGCTTAGCGCTAGCGGGTTCCGCCGTGACGCAGTATTTT.

This clonotype was counted at least ten times. The chain has TRBV7-6 and TRBJ2-3, with D maybe TRBD1 (6 bases). CDR1 is SGHVS, CDR2 FNYEAQ, per germline. CDR3 length: 13 residues. V was clipped by 5 bases and J by 3 bases, with 9 bases between them. CDR3 DNA: TGTGCCAGCAGCAACAGGGAAACAGATACGCAGTATTTT. Translation: CASSNRETDTQYF.

The sample holds a few counts of this clonotype. The chain joins TRBV11-3 to TRBJ2-2; 7 positions agree with TRBD1. CDR3 length: 16 amino acids. Germline V gene lookup returns CDR1 SGHNT and CDR2 YENEEA. V was pared by 1 base and J by 2 bases, with 4 bases of the junction left unmatched. The CDR3 bases are TGTGCCAGCAGCTTAGCAGGGGGTTTTAACACCGGGGAGCTGTTTTTT. Protein sequence: CASSLAGGFNTGELFF.

In the case of this clonotype: Compared with germline, one end of the junction differs, possibly owing to a read error. The J gene is TRBJ2-2, the V gene TRBV4-1, with D tentatively TRBD1 (6 bases). CDR1 and CDR2 (germline): MGHRA, YSYEKL. CDR3 size: 14 residues. This CDR3 reads CTSSRGGYTGELFF. CDR3 bases: TGCACCAGCAGCCGAGGGGGATACACCGGGGAGCTGTTTTTT.

The rearrangement links TRBV5-5 to TRBJ2-1; TRBD1 agrees at 7 bases. Germline V gene lookup returns CDR1 SGHKS and CDR2 YYEKEE (reference sequence). V lost 4 bases, J lost 9 bases, and 7 bases stayed unmatched. There are 13 residues in the CDR3. The CDR3 reads CASSLDRWGEQFF. CDR3 nucleotides: TGTGCCAGCAGCCTGGACAGGTGGGGTGAGCAGTTCTTC.

In the case of this clonotype: At one boundary the junction diverges from the germline segment, which might be a read error. The chain uses TRBV28 and TRBJ1-5; D unclear. CDR3 length: 19 residues. Germline CDR1 and CDR2: MDHEN and SYDVKM. The CDR3 DNA reads as TGTGCCAGCTCCCCTATTGGTGGGGTGGGATTCTATAGCAATCGGCCCCAGCATTTT. It encodes CASSPIGGVGFYSNRPQHF.

This clonotype has a handful of counts. V is TRBV5-6 and J is TRBJ2-2; 9 nucleotides match TRBD1. This CDR3 spans 16 amino acids. Per the germline V gene, CDR1 is SGHDT and CDR2 is YYEEEE. V lost 3 bases and J lost 4; bases outside the gene matches: 7. The CDR3 DNA is TGTGCCAGCAGCTGGGGGACAGGGCTCGGCACCGGGGAGCTGTTTTTT. Encoded protein: CASSWGTGLGTGELFF.

The V gene is TRBV29-1, the J gene TRBJ2-1; the D gene is possibly TRBD1 (6 bases). The ends were cut back, 2 bases at V and 9 bases at J, with 17 bases in the middle. This CDR3 comprises 14 residues. Germline CDR1 reads SQVTM; CDR2 reads ANQGSEA. CDR3 amino acids: CSVERDLLGGEQFF. CDR3 nucleotide sequence: TGCAGCGTTGAAAGGGACCTCTTAGGGGGTGAGCAGTTCTTC.

This chain links TRBV4-2 with TRBJ1-1; D not resolved. Germline loops: CDR1 LGHNA, CDR2 YNFKEQ. CDR3 length: 12 residues. The V and J ends lost 1 base and 8 bases respectively, with 8 bases between them. The CDR3, as DNA: TGTGCCAGCAGCCAAGGAGGCAGGGAAGCTTTCTTT. Translated: CASSQGGREAFF.

This clonotype was seen only a few times. This chain uses TRBV20-1 with TRBJ2-3; unclear D gene. Germline V CDR1 and CDR2: DFQATT, SNEGSKA (reference sequence). CDR3 length: 13 amino acids. V shed 3 bases and J shed 7 bases, with 14 bases lying between them. CDR3 in DNA: TGCAGTGCTAGTCATTCTTCCGGGTATACGCAGTATTTT. Its translation is CSASHSSGYTQYF.

CDR3: CASTGGGGNQPQHF. The CDR3 nucleotides read TGTGCCAGCACCGGTGGAGGGGGCAATCAGCCCCAGCATTTT. The rearrangement uses TRBV7-9 and TRBJ1-5, with D perhaps matching TRBD1 (5 bases). The CDR3 contains 14 residues. Trimming took 7 bases from V and 2 from J, leaving 12 bases between them. The germline V gene encodes CDR1 SEHNR and CDR2 FQNEAQ (reference sequence).

This clonotype was picked up many times. The gene calls are TRBV6-5 and TRBJ2-7, with D possibly TRBD1 on 5 matching bases. CDR1 MNHEY and CDR2 SVGAGI come from the germline V gene. Deletions cut 3 bases from V and 6 bases from J, with 15 bases between. This CDR3 is 14 amino acids long. CDR3: CASSYSVYRSEQYF. DNA of the CDR3: TGTGCCAGCAGTTATTCCGTCTACAGGTCCGAGCAGTACTTC.

This clonotype was counted only a few times. The V and J genes are TRBV20-1 and TRBJ1-4, with 7 bases aligning to TRBD1. The J segment lost 8 bases and the V segment lost 2 bases, leaving 8 bases of the junction unmatched. Germline-derived CDR1 and CDR2 are DFQATT and SNEGSKA (reference sequence). The CDR3 length is 14 residues. CDR3 bases: TGCAGTGCTAGACCTCGACAGGGACGGGAAAAACTGTTTTTT. It specifies CSARPRQGREKLFF.

V usage is TRBV5-1 and J usage is TRBJ2-7; D might be TRBD1 (6 bases). CDR3 length: 14 residues. Germline lookup yields CDR1 SGHRS and CDR2 YFSETQ. The V and J ends lost 1 base and 7 bases respectively, with 15 bases between them. The CDR3 sequence: CASSLTDSQVEQYF. Here the CDR3 DNA reads TGCGCCAGCAGCTTGACGGACAGCCAGGTAGAGCAGTACTTC.

This clonotype was seen at least ten times. The V call is TRBV7-2, the J call TRBJ1-1; D gene ambiguous. Looked up from germline, CDR1 is SGHTA and CDR2 is FQGNSA. This CDR3 contains 16 residues. Trimming removed 0 bases at V and 0 bases at J, with 11 bases between. The CDR3 reads CASSLAPNSLNTEAFF. Here the CDR3 DNA reads TGTGCCAGCAGCTTAGCCCCGAATTCCTTGAACACTGAAGCTTTCTTT.

In its sample, this clonotype was seen a few times. Written as DNA, the CDR3 is TGTGCCAGCAGTTCCACTCTACAGGGGCACACTGAAGCTTTCTTT. This sequence encodes CASSSTLQGHTEAFF. The V gene is TRBV6-2 or TRBV6-3, the J gene TRBJ1-1, with 7 bases aligning to TRBD1. The CDR3 is made up of 15 amino acids. After removal of 4 bases from V and 3 bases from J, the junction contained 8 bases not matched to a gene. In germline, CDR1 is MNHEY, CDR2 SVGEGT.

V gene TRBV30 combines with J gene TRBJ1-1, with a tentative D call TRBD1 (6 bases). Germline values: CDR1 GTSNPN, CDR2 SVGIG (reference sequence). The V end lost 8 bases, the J end lost 7 bases, and 14 bases lay between the germline ends. The CDR3 covers 11 residues. CDR3 in DNA: TGTGCCGGAGCGGGGGCTCATGAAGCTTTCTTT. This sequence encodes CAGAGAHEAFF.

Ten or more counts support this clonotype. This chain links TRBV5-1 with TRBJ2-7; 10 bases fit TRBD2. Germline values: CDR1 SGHRS, CDR2 YFSETQ. V shed 5 bases, J shed 8 bases, and the junction held 19 bases outside the gene matches. The CDR3 is made up of 17 amino acids. The CDR3 region has the DNA TGCGCCAGCAGGGAAAGTCTAGCGGGAGCTATACTCGATAAGCAGTACTTC. Translation gives CASRESLAGAILDKQYF.

This clonotype is labeled medium-sized. The chain has TRBV7-2 and TRBJ2-1; D might be TRBD1 (6 bases). Germline assignment: CDR1 SGHTA and CDR2 FQGNSA. The V end lost 7 bases, the J end lost 7 bases, and 17 bases lay between the germline ends. This CDR3 spans 14 amino acids. The CDR3 spells CASIIAGTTNEQFF. The CDR3 DNA sequence: TGTGCCAGCATCATTGCCGGGACAACAAATGAGCAGTTCTTC.

This clonotype appeared a few times. This may arise from a read error, as a much more abundant clone is one base away. The CDR3 does not close with the conserved phenylalanine or tryptophan, likely indicating a read error. The V and J genes are TRBV7-2 and TRBJ1-1, with D unresolved. The CDR3 contains 13 residues. Germline V lookup: CDR1 SGHTA, CDR2 FQGNSA. V dropped 6 bases and J dropped 1 base, with 9 bases sitting between them. DNA for the CDR3: TGTGCCAGCAGTGGACTCCGGAACACTGAAGCTTTCCTT. Its translation: CASSGLRNTEAFL.

Concerning this clonotype: At one end the junction does not follow the germline gene, possibly because of a read error. The chain combines TRBV9 with TRBJ2-7; D possibly corresponds to TRBD2 (5 bases). This CDR3 is 15 amino acids long. Looked up from germline, CDR1 is SGDLS and CDR2 is YYNGEE. The CDR3 region is CASSVSDGVSYEQYF. The CDR3 coding sequence is TGTGCTAGCAGCGTATCTGACGGGGTTTCCTACGAGCAGTACTTC. Full variable domain (remainder filled in from reference TRBV9 and TRBJ2-7): DSGVTQTPKHLITATGQRVTLRCSPRSGDLSVYWYQQSLDQGLQFLIQYYNGEERAKGNILERFSAQQFPDLHSELNLSSLELGDSALYFCASSVSDGVSYEQYFGPGTRLTVT.

In its sample, this clonotype was seen a few times. The DNA for the CDR3 is TGCGCCAGCAGCTCCGTCACCGGGACGGCTAACAATGAGCAGTTCTTC. It codes for CASSSVTGTANNEQFF. This rearrangement joins TRBV5-1 to TRBJ2-1; the D gene could be TRBD1 or TRBD2 (5 bases each). This CDR3 comprises 16 residues. Germline CDR1 SGHRS, CDR2 YFSETQ. V lost 3 bases and J 5 bases, leaving 18 bases between the germline ends. The variable domain in full, completed from reference TRBV5-1 and TRBJ2-1, reads KAGVTQTPRYLIKTRGQQVTLSCSPISGHRSVSWYQQTPGQGLQFLFEYFSETQRNKGNFPGRFSGRQFSNSRSEMNVSTLELGDSALYLCASSSVTGTANNEQFFGPGTRLTVL.

This clonotype was recorded many times. The chain recombines TRBV5-1 with TRBJ2-3, with 9 bases identical to TRBD1. The CDR3 is 15 amino acids. Germline CDR1 and CDR2: SGHRS and YFSETQ. Germline trimming cut 4 bases from V and 3 bases from J; bases unmatched to any gene: 6. CDR3 sequence reads: CASSLGTGRTDTQYF. The CDR3 region has the DNA TGCGCCAGCAGCCTGGGGACAGGGAGGACAGATACGCAGTATTTT.

This clonotype has a count of ten or more. The chain joins TRBV3-1 to TRBJ1-6; D remains unclear. The germline V and J ends were trimmed by 3 bases and 10 bases, with 13 bases remaining between them. The germline CDR1 and CDR2 sequences are LGHDT and YNNKEL (reference sequence). The CDR3 extends over 14 amino acids. CDR3 sequence: CASSHSGNESPLHF. The CDR3 DNA follows: TGTGCCAGCAGCCACTCGGGAAATGAATCACCCCTCCACTTT. Drawing the rest from reference TRBV3-1 and TRBJ1-6, the complete variable domain is DTAVSQTPKYLVTQMGNDKSIKCEQNLGHDTMYWYKQDSKKFLKIMFSYNNKELIINETVPNRFSPKSPDKAHLNLHINSLELGDSAVYFCASSHSGNESPLHFGNGTRLTVT.